This T cell receptor beta chain originates from a study of T cell responses to AZD1222 COVID-19 vaccine. Remarks on this clone: What it binds is not known.

The study, taken as a whole, reports: The donors showed a predominance of white British ancestry and of females, with possible underestimation of clonal diversity. With dominance at 160-218 and 743-854, vaccine-associated CD4 TCRs spanned spike.

Generated by immunoSEQ multiplex PCR, the TCRdb table keeps only in-frame clones and is missing some. The table lists approximately 200,000 clones, about nine tenths of them singletons. From germline, CDR1 is SGHNT and CDR2 YENEEA. V was shortened by 5 bases and J by 8 bases, with 12 bases between the two germline ends. This CDR3 region has 12 residues. The sample consisted of peripheral blood, taken 28 days after the second AZD1222 dose. V is TRBV11-3 and J is TRBJ1-2; D is ambiguous. The TCR was taken from an adult who received the AZD1222 COVID-19 vaccine. CDR3 DNA sequence: TGTGCCAGCAGCCAAGGAGATAGAGGCTACACCTTC. Translation: CASSQGDRGYTF.